This TCR beta chain came from a study of T cell responses to AZD1222 COVID-19 vaccine. General study findings and limits: Within unmutated variant regions lay the reported targets of nearly half of spike-specific TCRs.

TCRdb's table, derived via immunoSEQ multiplex PCR, lists solely in-frame clones and lacks some. This table holds 120,000 to 150,000 clones, roughly 90% found once. The CDR3 extends over 13 amino acids. CDR1 is SGHTA and CDR2 is FQGTGA in the germline V gene. V was trimmed by 5 bases and J by 3 bases, leaving 9 bases between them. A few counts support this clone. No antigen is known for it. This sample comprised peripheral blood, obtained 28 days after the second dose of the MenACWY control vaccine. V gene TRBV7-3 combines with J gene TRBJ2-3; D not certain. This TCR was sampled from an adult who received the MenACWY meningococcal vaccine as a control. DNA of the CDR3: TGTGCCAGCAGCCCCTCGACAACAGATACGCAGTATTTT. This codes for CASSPSTTDTQYF.